These 15 T cell receptor beta chains share one sample of origin, sequenced in a study of T-cell memory formation after mild COVID-19. TCRdb used MiXCR to reprocess the 5' RACE reads, holding one entry per CDR3 protein. The table has over 400,000 distinct CDR3 sequences, about 25% seen once. Source material: PBMCs or a T cell subset sorted from them (not recorded which). All receptors come from an adult woman who had mild COVID-19 (a few samples of this study predate the infection). Cell type and time point are not known.

A few counts support this clonotype. In nucleotides, the CDR3 is TGTGCCAGCAGCTTAGCGCTGGGCACGAACTATGGCTACACCTTC. Translation gives CASSLALGTNYGYTF. This rearrangement joins TRBV7-9 to TRBJ1-2; no reliable D call. The germline gives CDR1 SEHNR, CDR2 FQNEAQ (reference sequence). This CDR3 spans 15 amino acids. V was cut by 0 bases and J by 2 bases, with 10 bases left in between.

The chain carries TRBV9 and TRBJ2-4; 14 bases align to TRBD2. Germline V CDR1 and CDR2: SGDLS, YYNGEE. The CDR3 spans 15 residues. V lost 3 bases and J lost 8; bases outside the gene matches: 4. CDR3 residues: CASSAGLAGGDIQYF. The CDR3 nucleotides read TGTGCCAGCAGCGCCGGACTAGCGGGAGGAGACATTCAGTACTTC.

This clonotype occurred a few times. The chain joins TRBV9 to TRBJ2-1; the match to TRBD2 covers 15 bases. The V gene's germline CDR1 is SGDLS and CDR2 YYNGEE. This CDR3 comprises 16 residues. V lost 3 bases, J lost 3 bases, and 1 base stayed unmatched. The CDR3 region is CASSAGLAGGYNEQFF. The CDR3 DNA follows: TGTGCCAGCAGCGCGGGACTAGCGGGAGGCTACAATGAGCAGTTCTTC.

This clonotype has only a few counts. The chain has TRBV6-5 and TRBJ2-3; no clear D. Germline V gene lookup returns CDR1 MNHEY and CDR2 SVGAGI. Trimming stripped 0 bases from V and 1 base from J, with 11 bases between. The CDR3 is made up of 16 amino acids. Written as DNA, the CDR3 is TGTGCCAGCAGTTACTCGATGGGGAAGGGCACAGATACGCAGTATTTT. Its protein product is CASSYSMGKGTDTQYF.

This clonotype was recorded at least ten times. The DNA of the CDR3 is TGTGCCAGCAGTTACTTGACCGACAGTTTCACAGATACGCAGTATTTT. It encodes CASSYLTDSFTDTQYF. The chain recombines TRBV6-2 or TRBV6-3 with TRBJ2-3; D may be TRBD1 (5 bases). The germline V gene encodes CDR1 MNHEY and CDR2 SVGEGT. Trimming left V 1 base short and J 2 bases short, with 13 bases between. The CDR3 covers 16 residues.

The chain couples TRBV7-6 to TRBJ2-3, with 10 bases lining up with TRBD2. CDR1 and CDR2 (germline): SGHVS, FNYEAQ. Losses at the gene ends were 5 bases for V and 3 bases for J; bases not matched to a gene: 8. The CDR3 totals 16 residues. The CDR3 loop reads CASSTAGTSETDTQYF. CDR3 DNA: TGTGCCAGCAGCACCGCCGGGACTAGCGAGACAGATACGCAGTATTTT.

This clonotype turned up a few times. This chain uses TRBV4-3 with TRBJ2-5, with D possibly being TRBD2 (5 bases). From germline, CDR1 is LGHNA and CDR2 YSLEER. Deletions cut 1 base from V and 5 bases from J, with 14 bases between. This CDR3 spans 15 amino acids. In nucleotides, the CDR3 is TGCGCCAGCAGCCAAGGAGTAGCACAGCGGGAGACCCAGTACTTC. Protein product: CASSQGVAQRETQYF.

The V gene is TRBV12-3 or TRBV12-4, the J gene TRBJ2-3; D gene ambiguous. Trimming cost V 4 bases and J 0 bases, with 8 bases left between them. CDR3 size: 14 residues. The CDR3 sequence: CASSWVSSTDTQYF. The CDR3 DNA reads TGTGCCAGCAGTTGGGTCTCTAGCACAGATACGCAGTATTTT.

This chain uses TRBV2 with TRBJ2-7; D might be TRBD1 or TRBD2, each matching 5 bases. V was pared by 11 bases and J by 3 bases, with 17 bases between. Germline V gene lookup returns CDR1 SNHLY and CDR2 FYNNEI. This CDR3 is built from 13 residues. CDR3 in DNA: TGTGCCTGCACCCCGGGGCCGGGCTACGAGCAGTACTTC. This encodes CACTPGPGYEQYF.

The gene calls are TRBV6-5 and TRBJ2-7; possible D gene TRBD1, 5 bases. The CDR3 length is 12 residues. Trimming took 6 bases from V and 3 from J, leaving 9 bases between them. Germline V gives CDR1 MNHEY, CDR2 SVGAGI. The CDR3 sequence: CASSETDYEQYF. CDR3 in DNA: TGTGCCAGCAGCGAGACAGACTACGAGCAGTACTTC.

This clonotype was found a few times. The chain has TRBV24-1 and TRBJ2-5; D not certain. The germline V gene has CDR1 KGHDR and CDR2 SFDVKD. This CDR3 has 11 amino acids. V lost 4 bases to trimming and J lost 7 bases, with 6 bases between them. The CDR3 is CATSDQRTQYF. The CDR3 DNA reads TGTGCCACCAGTGACCAACGGACCCAGTACTTC.

This clonotype has only a few counts. V gene TRBV12-3 or TRBV12-4 combines with J gene TRBJ2-1; 7 nucleotides match TRBD2. V lost 6 bases, J lost 1 base, and 6 bases stayed unmatched. The CDR3 is made up of 15 amino acids. The CDR3 spells CASSPSGESYNEQFF. Written as DNA, the CDR3 is TGTGCCAGCAGCCCGAGCGGGGAATCCTACAATGAGCAGTTCTTC.

This clonotype occurred a few times. The chain couples TRBV4-1 to TRBJ1-1, with D uncertain. Germline V gene lookup returns CDR1 MGHRA and CDR2 YSYEKL. Deletions cut 1 base from V and 3 bases from J, with 9 bases between. The CDR3 covers 14 residues. CDR3 region: CASSQAPQYTEAFF. CDR3 DNA sequence: TGCGCCAGCAGCCAAGCGCCCCAGTACACTGAAGCTTTCTTT.

This clonotype was recorded a few times. The chain couples TRBV12-3 or TRBV12-4 to TRBJ2-4; a possible D gene is TRBD1 (7 bases). Deletions cut 4 bases from V and 3 bases from J, with 10 bases between. The CDR3 is 14 residues long. CDR3 DNA sequence: TGTGCCAGCAGTTGGGGGGACAGCAAAAACATTCAGTACTTC. Translated: CASSWGDSKNIQYF.

This clonotype turned up a few times. V is TRBV14 and J is TRBJ1-3; D gene uncertain. The germline CDR1 and CDR2 sequences are SGHDN and FVKESK. CDR3 size: 16 residues. Deletions cut 3 bases from V and 1 base from J, with 13 bases between. The CDR3 is CASSHLNPYSGNTIYF. The CDR3 DNA sequence: TGTGCCAGCAGCCACCTGAACCCGTATTCTGGAAACACCATATATTTT.